This record concerns one T cell receptor (beta chain) sequence. PCR primers comprised 60 Vbeta and 13 Jbeta primers. Some clones are missing from TCRdb's copy, which holds only in-frame ones; the method was immunoSEQ multiplex PCR. The table lists some 110,000 clones, around 69% of them singletons. The record originates from a study of cytomegalovirus exposure and HLA in healthy donors. The ends lost 0 bases at V and 7 bases at J; junction bases unmatched: 4. This CDR3 has 16 amino acids. Germline CDR1 reads MRHNA; CDR2 reads SNTAGT. Sequences were obtained from PBMCs. The V call is TRBV6-4, the J call TRBJ1-6; 9 bases agree with TRBD1. This clonotype originated in a woman aged 40 to 50 in good health and CMV-seropositive. This CDR3 reads CASSDSTGTGNSPLHF. Written as DNA, the CDR3 is TGTGCCAGCAGTGACTCCACCGGGACAGGGAATTCACCCCTCCACTTT.